These 14 T cell receptor beta chains originate from one sample sequenced in a study of early T cells in non-severe SARS-CoV-2 infection. MiXCR was run by TCRdb on the 5' RACE reads, yielding one entry per CDR3 protein. Of about 69,000 distinct CDR3 sequences in the sample, 8.5% to 10% were seen once. Source material: whole blood. The receptors were sampled from an adult who was a healthcare worker with PCR-confirmed SARS-CoV-2 infection or an uninfected control (not recorded which).

In its sample, this clonotype was seen many times. V gene TRBV3-1 combines with J gene TRBJ1-2, with a possible D match to TRBD1 (6 bases). The CDR3 length is 13 residues. V shed 4 bases and J shed 5 bases, with 11 bases lying between them. CDR1 is LGHDT and CDR2 is YNNKEL in the germline V gene (reference sequence). The CDR3 nucleotides are TGTGCCAGCAGCCGAGACAGGACTTATGGCTACACCTTC. It translates to CASSRDRTYGYTF.

This clonotype was counted at least ten times. The rearrangement links TRBV2 to TRBJ1-3, with 9 bases fitting TRBD1. The V gene's germline CDR1 is SNHLY and CDR2 FYNNEI. The J segment lost 0 bases and the V segment lost 5 bases, leaving 2 bases of the junction unmatched. The CDR3 loop spans 15 amino acids. The CDR3 is CASSWGQGSGNTIYF. The DNA of the CDR3 is TGTGCCAGCAGTTGGGGACAGGGCTCTGGAAACACCATATATTTT.

This clonotype was observed a handful of times. The V call is TRBV6-2 or TRBV6-3, the J call TRBJ2-3, with a weak D call TRBD2 (6 bases). V gave up 5 bases and J gave up 3 bases, with 12 bases separating them. Per the germline V gene, CDR1 is MNHEY and CDR2 is SVGEGT. The CDR3 consists of 14 residues. The CDR3 here is CASSAGSRTDTQYF. In DNA form, the CDR3 reads TGTGCCAGCAGTGCGGGATCGCGAACAGATACGCAGTATTTT.

This clonotype showed up many times. This chain links TRBV7-2 with TRBJ2-2, with a weak D call TRBD1 (5 bases). Germline loops: CDR1 SGHTA, CDR2 FQGNSA. The CDR3 runs to 16 residues. V was cut by 1 base and J by 5 bases, with 14 bases left in between. The CDR3 sequence is CASSLGGQGGTGELFF. Written as DNA, the CDR3 is TGTGCCAGCAGCTTAGGGGGCCAGGGCGGTACCGGGGAGCTGTTTTTT.

The chain carries TRBV12-3 or TRBV12-4 and TRBJ2-7; D is perhaps TRBD2 (5 bases). Trimming removed 4 bases at V and 0 bases at J, with 19 bases between. The CDR3 has 17 amino acids. The CDR3 protein is CASSSRGGFASSYEQYF. As DNA, the CDR3 is TGTGCCAGCAGTTCCCGTGGCGGGTTTGCGAGCTCCTACGAGCAGTACTTC.

Only a few counts were recorded for this clonotype. The chain links TRBV5-4 to TRBJ2-3, with D tentatively TRBD1 or TRBD2 (5 bases each). CDR3 length: 14 amino acids. V lost 1 base to trimming and J lost 5 bases, with 11 bases between them. Germline CDR1 reads SGHNT; CDR2 reads YYREEE (reference sequence). This CDR3 reads CASSLWGIGDTQYF. The CDR3 nucleotides read TGTGCCAGCAGCTTGTGGGGGATTGGAGATACGCAGTATTTT.

This clonotype was counted many times. The chain employs TRBV6-6 and TRBJ2-1, with no clear D. Germline-derived CDR1 and CDR2 are MNHNY and SVGAGI (reference sequence). This CDR3 comprises 14 residues. V was shortened by 0 bases and J by 8 bases, with 11 bases between the two germline ends. The CDR3 coding sequence is TGTGCCAGCAGTTACTCGGAAGGGATCGATGAGCAGTTCTTC. It yields the protein CASSYSEGIDEQFF.

This clonotype showed up just a few times. V is TRBV6-2 or TRBV6-3 and J is TRBJ2-1; D is tentatively TRBD1 or TRBD2 (5 bases each). Trimming took off 7 bases at V and 5 bases at J, with 21 bases between the two ends. The CDR3 has 16 amino acids. The germline V gene has CDR1 MNHEY and CDR2 SVGEGT. The CDR3 bases are TGTGCCAGCATTACCGGGACCCCCGAGCTAAACAATGAGCAGTTCTTC. Translated, it gives CASITGTPELNNEQFF.

Points on this clonotype: It may be a read error: a sequence one base away is much more abundant. The V gene is TRBV13, the J gene TRBJ2-7; 9 nucleotides match TRBD1. The germline V gene has CDR1 PRHDT and CDR2 FYEKMQ (reference sequence). The CDR3 extends over 15 amino acids. The CDR3 coding sequence is TGTGTCAGCAGCTTTTCGGACAGGGGAGGCTACGAGCAGTACTTC. Its translation is CVSSFSDRGGYEQYF. Combining the CDR3 with reference TRBV13 and TRBJ2-7 gives the whole variable domain AAGVIQSPRHLIKEKRETATLKCYPIPRHDTVYWYQQGPGQDPQFLISFYEKMQSDKGSIPDRFSAQQFSDYHSELNMSSLELGDSALYFCVSSFSDRGGYEQYFGPGTRLTVT.

This clonotype came up a few times. The chain uses TRBV5-8 and TRBJ2-4; D is perhaps TRBD1 or TRBD2 (6 bases each). The CDR3 is made up of 16 amino acids. Germline loops: CDR1 SGHTS, CDR2 YDEGEE. V lost 3 bases, J lost 6 bases, and 19 bases lay in between. CDR3 in DNA: TGTGCCAGCAGCTACGGACAGAGCTGGGGGGTAAACATTCAGTACTTC. Translation: CASSYGQSWGVNIQYF.

Only a few counts were recorded for this clonotype. The rearrangement links TRBV2 to TRBJ1-1; maybe TRBD1 (6 bases). CDR1 is SNHLY, CDR2 FYNNEI, per germline. Deletions cut 2 bases from V and 0 bases from J, with 13 bases between. This CDR3 comprises 16 residues. In DNA form, the CDR3 reads TGTGCCAGCAGTGAAAGGGGGGCCCCCCTGAACACTGAAGCTTTCTTT. It yields the protein CASSERGAPLNTEAFF.

This clonotype was seen a few times. The chain's CDR3 is CASSLQTSNNEQFF. Here the CDR3 DNA reads TGTGCCAGCAGCTTACAGACAAGTAACAATGAGCAGTTCTTC. This chain links TRBV7-3 with TRBJ2-1; D is unresolved. The germline CDR1 and CDR2 sequences are SGHTA and FQGTGA. With 2 bases removed from V and 5 bases from J, the gap between germline ends came to 10 bases. The CDR3 contains 14 residues.

The J gene is TRBJ2-5, the V gene TRBV5-1; a weak D match, TRBD1 (6 bases). Germline-derived CDR1 and CDR2 are SGHRS and YFSETQ. CDR3 length: 13 residues. Between the trimmed V and J ends, which lost 3 bases and 7 bases, there was a span of 13 bases. Here the CDR3 reads CASSSTGRGTQYF. In DNA form, the CDR3 reads TGCGCCAGCAGCTCGACCGGCAGGGGGACCCAGTACTTC.

This clonotype was seen many times. The V call is TRBV12-3 or TRBV12-4, the J call TRBJ2-3; D is unresolved. The ends were cut back, 3 bases at V and 0 bases at J, with 7 bases in the middle. The CDR3 spans 14 residues. The CDR3 region has the DNA TGTGCCAGCAGTTTTCTAGGGAGCACAGATACGCAGTATTTT. It yields the protein CASSFLGSTDTQYF.